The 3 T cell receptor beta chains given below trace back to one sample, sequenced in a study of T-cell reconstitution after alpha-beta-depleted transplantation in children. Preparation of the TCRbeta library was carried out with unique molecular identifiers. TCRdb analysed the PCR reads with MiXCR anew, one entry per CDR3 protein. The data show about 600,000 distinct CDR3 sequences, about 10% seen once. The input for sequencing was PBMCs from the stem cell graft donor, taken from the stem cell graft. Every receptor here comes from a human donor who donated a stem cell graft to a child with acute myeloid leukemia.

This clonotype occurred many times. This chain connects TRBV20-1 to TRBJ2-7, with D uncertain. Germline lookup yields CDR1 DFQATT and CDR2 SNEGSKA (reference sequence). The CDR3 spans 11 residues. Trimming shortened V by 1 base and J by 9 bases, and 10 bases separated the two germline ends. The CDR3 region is CSARGGFRQYF. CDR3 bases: TGCAGTGCTAGAGGGGGTTTTAGGCAGTACTTC.

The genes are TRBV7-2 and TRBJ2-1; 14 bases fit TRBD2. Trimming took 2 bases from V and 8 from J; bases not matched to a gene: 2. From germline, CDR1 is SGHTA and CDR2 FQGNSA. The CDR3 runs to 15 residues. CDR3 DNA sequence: TGTGCCAGCAGCTTATCGGGACTAGCGGGAGATGAGCAGTTCTTC. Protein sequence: CASSLSGLAGDEQFF.

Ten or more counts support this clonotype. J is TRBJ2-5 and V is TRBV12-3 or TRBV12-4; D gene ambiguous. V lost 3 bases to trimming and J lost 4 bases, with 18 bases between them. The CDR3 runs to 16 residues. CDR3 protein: CASSFFPSSTAETQYF. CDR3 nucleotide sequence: TGTGCCAGCAGTTTCTTTCCAAGCTCCACCGCAGAGACCCAGTACTTC.